There are a few counts of the clone carrying this T cell receptor beta chain. The data originate from a study of CD8+ T cells in alopecia areata. The overall study: Tofacitinib exposure lasted 6 to 18 months, followed by 6 months off drug.

V trimming: 6 bases; J trimming: 1 base; junction bases outside the gene matches: 3. The V gene's germline CDR1 is MNHNY and CDR2 SVGAGI (reference sequence). The CDR3 extends over 14 amino acids. RNA extraction was followed by reverse transcription into cDNA, which acted as the sequencing template. Measured with immunoSEQ multiplex PCR; TCRdb has only the in-frame clones, and not every one. The table has some 170,000 clones, 65% to 75% seen once. Punch biopsies of lesional scalp, plus peripheral blood, were taken from alopecia areata patients. The sample in question was CD8+ T cells sorted from blood, obtained at week 0. The chain has TRBV6-6 and TRBJ1-1; TRBD1 aligns across 9 bases. The receptor comes from a human donor with alopecia areata. The CDR3 protein is CASSWDRENTEAFF. The CDR3, as DNA: TGTGCCAGCAGCTGGGACAGGGAGAACACTGAAGCTTTCTTT.